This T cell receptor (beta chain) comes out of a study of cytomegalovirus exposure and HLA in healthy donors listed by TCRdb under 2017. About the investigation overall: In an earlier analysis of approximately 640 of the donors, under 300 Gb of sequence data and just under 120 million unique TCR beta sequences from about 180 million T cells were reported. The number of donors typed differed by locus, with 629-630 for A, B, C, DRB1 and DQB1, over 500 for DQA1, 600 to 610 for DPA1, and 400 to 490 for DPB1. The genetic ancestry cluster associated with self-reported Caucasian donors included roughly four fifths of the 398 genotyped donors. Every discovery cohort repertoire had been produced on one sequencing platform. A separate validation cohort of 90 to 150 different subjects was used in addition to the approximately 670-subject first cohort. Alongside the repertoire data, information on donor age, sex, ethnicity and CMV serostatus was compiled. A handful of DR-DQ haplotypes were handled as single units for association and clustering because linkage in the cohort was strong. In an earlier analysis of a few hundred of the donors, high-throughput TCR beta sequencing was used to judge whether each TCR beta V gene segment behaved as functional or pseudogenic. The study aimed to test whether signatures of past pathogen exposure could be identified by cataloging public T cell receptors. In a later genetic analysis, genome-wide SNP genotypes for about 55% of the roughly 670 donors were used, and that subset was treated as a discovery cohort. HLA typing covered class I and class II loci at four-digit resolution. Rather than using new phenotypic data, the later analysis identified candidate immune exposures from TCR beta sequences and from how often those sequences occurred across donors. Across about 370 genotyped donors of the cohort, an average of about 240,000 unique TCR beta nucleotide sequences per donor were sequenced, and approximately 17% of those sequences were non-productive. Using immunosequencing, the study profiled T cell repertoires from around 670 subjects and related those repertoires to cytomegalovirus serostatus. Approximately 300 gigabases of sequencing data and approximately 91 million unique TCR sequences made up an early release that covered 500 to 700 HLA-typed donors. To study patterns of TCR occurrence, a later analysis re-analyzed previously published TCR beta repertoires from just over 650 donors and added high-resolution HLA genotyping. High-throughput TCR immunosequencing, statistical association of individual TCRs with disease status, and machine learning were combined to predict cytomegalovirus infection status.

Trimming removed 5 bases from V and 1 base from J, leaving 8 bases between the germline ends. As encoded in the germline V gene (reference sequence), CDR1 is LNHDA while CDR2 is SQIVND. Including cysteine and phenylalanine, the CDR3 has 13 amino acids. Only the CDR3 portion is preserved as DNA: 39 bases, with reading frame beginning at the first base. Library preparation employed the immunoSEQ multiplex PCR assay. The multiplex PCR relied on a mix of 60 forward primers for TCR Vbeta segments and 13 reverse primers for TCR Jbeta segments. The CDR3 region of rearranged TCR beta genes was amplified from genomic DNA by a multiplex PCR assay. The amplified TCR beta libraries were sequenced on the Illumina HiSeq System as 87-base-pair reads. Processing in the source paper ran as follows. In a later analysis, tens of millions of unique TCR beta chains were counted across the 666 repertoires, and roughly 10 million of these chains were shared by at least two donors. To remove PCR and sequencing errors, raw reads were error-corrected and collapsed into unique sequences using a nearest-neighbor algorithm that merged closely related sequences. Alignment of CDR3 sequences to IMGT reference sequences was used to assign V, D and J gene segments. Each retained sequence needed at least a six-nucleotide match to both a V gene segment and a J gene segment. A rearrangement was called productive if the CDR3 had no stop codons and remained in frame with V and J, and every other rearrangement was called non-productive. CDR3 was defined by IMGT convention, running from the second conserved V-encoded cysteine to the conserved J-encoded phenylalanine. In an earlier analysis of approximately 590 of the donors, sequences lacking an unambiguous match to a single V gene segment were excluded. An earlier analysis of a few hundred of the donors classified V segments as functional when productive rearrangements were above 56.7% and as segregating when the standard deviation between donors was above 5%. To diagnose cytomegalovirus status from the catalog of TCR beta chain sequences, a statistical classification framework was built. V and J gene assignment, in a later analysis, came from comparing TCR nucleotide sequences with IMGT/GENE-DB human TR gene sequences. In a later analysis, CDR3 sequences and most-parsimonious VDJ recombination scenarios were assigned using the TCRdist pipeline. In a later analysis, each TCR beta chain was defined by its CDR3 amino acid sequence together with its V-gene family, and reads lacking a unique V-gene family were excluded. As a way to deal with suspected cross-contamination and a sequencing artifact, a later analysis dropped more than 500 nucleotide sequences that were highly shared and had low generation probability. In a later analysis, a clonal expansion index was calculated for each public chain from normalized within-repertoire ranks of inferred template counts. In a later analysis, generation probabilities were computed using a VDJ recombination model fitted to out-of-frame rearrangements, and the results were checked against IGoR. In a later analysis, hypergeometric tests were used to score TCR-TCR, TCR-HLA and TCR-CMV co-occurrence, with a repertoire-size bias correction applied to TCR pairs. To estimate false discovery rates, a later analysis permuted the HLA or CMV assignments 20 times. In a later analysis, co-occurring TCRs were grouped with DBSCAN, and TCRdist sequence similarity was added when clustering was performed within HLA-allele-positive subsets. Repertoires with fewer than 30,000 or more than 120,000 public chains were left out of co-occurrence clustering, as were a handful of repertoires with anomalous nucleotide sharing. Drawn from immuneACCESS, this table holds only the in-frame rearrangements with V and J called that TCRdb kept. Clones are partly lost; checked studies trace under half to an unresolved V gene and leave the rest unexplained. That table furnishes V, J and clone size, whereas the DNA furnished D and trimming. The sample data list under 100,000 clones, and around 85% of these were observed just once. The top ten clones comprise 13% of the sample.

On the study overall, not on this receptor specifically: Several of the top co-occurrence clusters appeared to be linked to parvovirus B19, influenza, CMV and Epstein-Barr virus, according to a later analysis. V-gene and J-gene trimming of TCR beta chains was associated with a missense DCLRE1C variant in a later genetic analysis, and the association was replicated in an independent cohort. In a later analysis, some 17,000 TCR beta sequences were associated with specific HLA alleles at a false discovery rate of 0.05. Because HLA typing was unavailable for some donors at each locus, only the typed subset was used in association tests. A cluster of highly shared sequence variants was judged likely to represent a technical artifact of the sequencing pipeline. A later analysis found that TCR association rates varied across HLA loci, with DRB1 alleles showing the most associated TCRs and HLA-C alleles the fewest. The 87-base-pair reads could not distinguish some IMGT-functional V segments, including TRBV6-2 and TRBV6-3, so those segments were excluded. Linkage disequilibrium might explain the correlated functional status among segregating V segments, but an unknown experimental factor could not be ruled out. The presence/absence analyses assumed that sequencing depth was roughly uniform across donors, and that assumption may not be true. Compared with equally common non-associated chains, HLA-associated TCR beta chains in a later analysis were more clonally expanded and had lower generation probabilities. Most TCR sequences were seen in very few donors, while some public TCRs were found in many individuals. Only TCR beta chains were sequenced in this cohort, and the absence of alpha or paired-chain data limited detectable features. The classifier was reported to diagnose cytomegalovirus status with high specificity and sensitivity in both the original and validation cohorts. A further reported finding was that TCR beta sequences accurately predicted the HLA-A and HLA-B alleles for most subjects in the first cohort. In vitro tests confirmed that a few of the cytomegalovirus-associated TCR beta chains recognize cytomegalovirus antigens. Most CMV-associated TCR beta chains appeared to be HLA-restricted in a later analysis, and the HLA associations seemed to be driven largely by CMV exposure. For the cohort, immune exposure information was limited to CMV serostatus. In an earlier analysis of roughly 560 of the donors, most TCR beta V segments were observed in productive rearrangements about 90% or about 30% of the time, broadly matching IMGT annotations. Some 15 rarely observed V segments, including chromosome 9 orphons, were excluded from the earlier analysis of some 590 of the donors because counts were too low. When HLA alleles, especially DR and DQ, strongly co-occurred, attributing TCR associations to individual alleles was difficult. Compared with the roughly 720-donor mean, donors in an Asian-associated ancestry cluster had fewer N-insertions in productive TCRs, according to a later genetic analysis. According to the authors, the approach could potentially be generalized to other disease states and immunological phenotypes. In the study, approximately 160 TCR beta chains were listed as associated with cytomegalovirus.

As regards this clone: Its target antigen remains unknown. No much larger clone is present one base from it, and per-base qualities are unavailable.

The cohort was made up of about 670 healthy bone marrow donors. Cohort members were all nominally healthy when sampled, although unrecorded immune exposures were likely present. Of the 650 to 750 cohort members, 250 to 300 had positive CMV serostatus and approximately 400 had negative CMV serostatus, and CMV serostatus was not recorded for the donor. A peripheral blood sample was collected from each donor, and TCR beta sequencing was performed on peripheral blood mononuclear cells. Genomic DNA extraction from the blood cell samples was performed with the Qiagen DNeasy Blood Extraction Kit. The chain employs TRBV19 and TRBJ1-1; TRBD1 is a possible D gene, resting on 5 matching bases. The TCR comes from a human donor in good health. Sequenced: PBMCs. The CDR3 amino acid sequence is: CASSGQTNTEAFF. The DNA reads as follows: TGTGCCAGTAGTGGACAAACGAACACTGAAGCTTTCTTT. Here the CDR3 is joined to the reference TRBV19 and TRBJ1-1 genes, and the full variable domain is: DGGITQSPKYLFRKEGQNVTLSCEQNLNHDAMYWYRQDPGQGLRLIYYSQIVNDFQKGDIAEGYSVSREKKESFPLTVTSAQKNPTAFYLCASSGQTNTEAFFGQGTRLTVV.